Listed below are T cell receptor beta chains from one sample, sequenced in a study of CD8 T cells in Susac syndrome. TCRdb re-called the immunoSEQ multiplex PCR reads through MiXCR, storing one row per CDR3 protein. The sample carries approximately 19,000 distinct CDR3 sequences, about 95% recorded once. Source material: CD8+ T cells from PBMCs. These receptor sequences come from a human donor in good health. Each CDR3 is given with its conserved first and last residue. The order of the fields is clone size, V gene, D gene, J gene, CDR3 protein, CDR3 DNA. A D gene is named only where the DNA matches it firmly. Clone size, where shown, is once, few, many, or a class for clones that have expanded.

size: -
V: TRBV6-1
D: TRBD2
J: TRBJ2-5
CDR3: CASSPSLAGAQETQYF
DNA: TGTGCCAGCAGTCCCTCACTAGCGGGGGCCCAAGAGACCCAGTACTTC

size: -
V: TRBV7-9
D: -
J: TRBJ1-5
CDR3: CASALGNQPQHF
DNA: TGTGCCAGCGCCCTGGGGAATCAGCCCCAGCATTTT

size: few
V: TRBV19
D: -
J: TRBJ2-5
CDR3: CASSIRGTQETQYF
DNA: TGTGCCAGTAGTATTAGGGGAACCCAAGAGACCCAGTACTTC

size: -
V: TRBV28
D: TRBD1
J: TRBJ1-1
CDR3: CASSEGGGMNTEAFF
DNA: TGTGCCAGCAGTGAAGGAGGGGGCATGAACACTGAAGCTTTCTTT

size: -
V: TRBV20-1
D: -
J: TRBJ2-4
CDR3: CSARGEAKNIQYF
DNA: TGCAGTGCTAGAGGGGAGGCCAAAAACATTCAGTACTTC

size: -
V: TRBV7-9
D: TRBD1
J: TRBJ2-2
CDR3: CASSFVRDSTGELFF
DNA: TGTGCCAGCAGCTTTGTCCGGGACAGCACCGGGGAGCTGTTTTTT

size: -
V: TRBV7-9
D: TRBD2
J: TRBJ2-2
CDR3: CASSPRLGGGNTGELFF
DNA: TGTGCCAGCAGCCCGCGCTTGGGCGGGGGGAACACCGGGGAGCTGTTTTTT

size: -
V: TRBV3-1
D: -
J: TRBJ2-2
CDR3: CASSQEVVHGEYTGELFF
DNA: TGTGCCAGCAGCCAAGAAGTGGTGCACGGGGAGTACACCGGGGAGCTGTTTTTT

size: -
V: TRBV6-5
D: -
J: TRBJ1-6
CDR3: CASSYEYGESPLHF
DNA: TGTGCCAGCAGTTACGAGTACGGGGAATCACCCCTCCACTTT

size: -
V: TRBV7-3
D: TRBD2
J: TRBJ2-3
CDR3: CASSLGGGSNTQYF
DNA: TGTGCCAGCAGCTTAGGGGGGGGATCAAATACGCAGTATTTT

size: -
V: TRBV9
D: TRBD2
J: TRBJ2-1
CDR3: CASSVEGLGGGPYNEQFF
DNA: TGTGCCAGCAGCGTAGAGGGGCTTGGGGGAGGGCCCTACAATGAGCAGTTCTTC

size: -
V: TRBV3-1
D: -
J: TRBJ2-1
CDR3: CASSQLEISYNEQFF
DNA: TGTGCCAGCAGCCAGCTTGAAATATCCTACAATGAGCAGTTCTTC

size: -
V: TRBV4-3
D: -
J: TRBJ2-5
CDR3: CASSQDRQAEAQYF
DNA: TGCGCCAGCAGCCAAGATCGACAGGCCGAGGCCCAGTACTTC

size: -
V: TRBV12-3/TRBV12-4
D: -
J: TRBJ1-1
CDR3: CASSLGVPMNTEAFF
DNA: TGTGCCAGCAGTTTAGGGGTTCCTATGAACACTGAAGCTTTCTTT

size: -
V: TRBV14
D: -
J: TRBJ2-5
CDR3: CASSRIRVGPLETQYF
DNA: TGTGCCAGCAGCCGAATCAGGGTGGGGCCTTTGGAGACCCAGTACTTC

size: -
V: TRBV7-9
D: -
J: TRBJ1-2
CDR3: CASSLKEEANYGYTF
DNA: TGTGCCAGCAGCTTAAAGGAAGAGGCGAACTATGGCTACACCTTC

size: -
V: TRBV15
D: -
J: TRBJ1-1
CDR3: CATSRDTVSTEAFF
DNA: TGTGCCACCAGCAGAGATACCGTTAGCACTGAAGCTTTCTTT

size: once
V: TRBV6-5
D: -
J: TRBJ1-2
CDR3: CASSYSRGAHGYTF
DNA: TGTGCCAGCAGCTACTCAAGGGGGGCGCATGGCTACACCTTC

size: -
V: TRBV6-1
D: TRBD2
J: TRBJ2-1
CDR3: CASSEALLAGGPYEQFF
DNA: TGTGCCAGCAGTGAAGCGCTCCTAGCGGGAGGTCCATATGAGCAGTTCTTC

size: -
V: TRBV7-9
D: -
J: TRBJ2-1
CDR3: CASSGGWKYREKVNEQFF
DNA: TGTGCCAGCAGCGGGGGGTGGAAATATCGGGAGAAGGTCAATGAGCAGTTCTTC

size: once
V: TRBV27
D: -
J: TRBJ1-5
CDR3: CASRDAPNQPQHF
DNA: TGTGCCAGTCGGGACGCGCCCAATCAGCCCCAGCATTTT

size: -
V: TRBV28
D: TRBD2
J: TRBJ2-1
CDR3: CASSPFSGSPYNEQFF
DNA: TGTGCCAGCAGTCCCTTTAGCGGGAGCCCCTACAATGAGCAGTTCTTC